The sequence of this T cell receptor beta chain was determined in a study of cytomegalovirus exposure and HLA in healthy donors. Trimming took 2 bases from V and 3 from J; bases not matched to a gene: 7. Germline V CDR1 and CDR2: MRHNA, SNTAGT. The CDR3 runs 17 residues. This clone has more than one count but fewer than ten. A multiplex PCR was run with 60 Vbeta primers and 13 Jbeta primers. TCRdb keeps only in-frame clones here, not all; method: immunoSEQ multiplex PCR. Here the sample spans 120,000 or so clones, about 80% being singletons. This TCR came from a man under 40 in good health and CMV-seronegative. The sequenced sample was PBMCs. The chain links TRBV6-4 to TRBJ2-3; TRBD2 aligns across 11 bases. Written as DNA, the CDR3 is TGTGCCAGCAGTGACCTCGGGCTAGCGGGAGGAACAGATACGCAGTATTTT. This encodes CASSDLGLAGGTDTQYF.